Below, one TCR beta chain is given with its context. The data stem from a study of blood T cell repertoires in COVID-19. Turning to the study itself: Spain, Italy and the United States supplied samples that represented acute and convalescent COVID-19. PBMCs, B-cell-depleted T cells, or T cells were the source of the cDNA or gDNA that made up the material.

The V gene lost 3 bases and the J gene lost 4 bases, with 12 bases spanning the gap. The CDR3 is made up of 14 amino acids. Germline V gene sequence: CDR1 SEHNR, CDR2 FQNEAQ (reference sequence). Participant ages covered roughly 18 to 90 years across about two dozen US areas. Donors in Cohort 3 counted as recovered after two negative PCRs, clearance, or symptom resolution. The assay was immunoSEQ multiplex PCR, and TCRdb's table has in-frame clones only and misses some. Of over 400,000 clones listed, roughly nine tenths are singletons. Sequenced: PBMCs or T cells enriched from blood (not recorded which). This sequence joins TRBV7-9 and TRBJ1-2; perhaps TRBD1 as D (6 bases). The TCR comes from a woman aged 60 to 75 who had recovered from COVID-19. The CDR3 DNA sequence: TGTGCCAGCAGCTTCACCGGGACATCCTATGGCTACACCTTC. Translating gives CASSFTGTSYGYTF.